This TCR beta chain was documented in a study of CD8 T cells in ankylosing spondylitis. In TCRdb, the 5' RACE reads were re-called with MiXCR into one record per CDR3 protein. This table has roughly 36,000 distinct CDR3 sequences, 12% to 15% appearing once. The sample holds a few counts of this clonotype. The antigen is unknown. General study points: In ankylosing spondylitis blood, a motif of roughly eight highly homologous TCR beta variants appeared characteristic.

This CDR3 spans 14 amino acids. Trimming took 4 bases from V and 6 from J; bases not matched to a gene: 6. Input material: blood. The chain uses TRBV12-3 or TRBV12-4 and TRBJ2-3, with 8 nucleotides matching TRBD2. The TCR originated in a male donor with ankylosing spondylitis or in good health (not recorded which). The CDR3 bases are TGTGCCAGCAGTTCACGGGGGGGCATGGATACGCAGTATTTT. Amino acid sequence: CASSSRGGMDTQYF.